Listed here are 23 T cell receptor beta chains from one sample, sequenced in a study of CD8 T cells in ankylosing spondylitis. TCRdb used MiXCR to reprocess the 5' RACE reads, holding one entry per CDR3 protein. Of roughly 69,000 distinct CDR3 sequences listed, approximately 5.3% are singletons. The sequenced material came from blood, either unsorted or a sorted T cell fraction (not recorded which). These receptor sequences come from a male donor with ankylosing spondylitis or in good health (not recorded which).

This clonotype was counted at least ten times. CDR3 sequence: CSAPRAGVNSYNSPLHF. The CDR3 nucleotides read TGCAGTGCTCCGAGGGCGGGGGTGAACTCCTATAATTCACCCCTCCACTTT. The chain has TRBV20-1 and TRBJ1-6; possibly TRBD1 for D (5 bases). The germline V and J ends were trimmed by 5 bases and 0 bases, with 17 bases remaining between them. Germline values: CDR1 DFQATT, CDR2 SNEGSKA (reference sequence). The CDR3 totals 17 residues.

Of note for this clonotype: This may stem from a read error, because a much larger clone lies one nucleotide away. The chain employs TRBV7-7 and TRBJ1-5; a weak D match, TRBD1 (5 bases). This CDR3 contains 14 residues. The germline CDR1 and CDR2 sequences are SSHAT and FNYEAQ (reference sequence). The CDR3 loop is CASSFARVDQPKHF. CDR3 nucleotides: TGTGCCAGCAGCTTTGCCAGGGTGGATCAGCCCAAGCATTTT.

This clonotype was observed many times. The chain employs TRBV12-3 or TRBV12-4 and TRBJ2-1; TRBD2 aligns across 8 bases. This CDR3 contains 14 residues. With 5 bases clipped from V and 8 bases from J, the junction kept 8 bases outside the gene matches. The CDR3 loop is CASSPGLVGDEQFF. The CDR3 nucleotides are TGTGCCAGCAGTCCGGGACTAGTGGGGGATGAGCAGTTCTTC.

This clonotype appeared many times. The V call is TRBV2, the J call TRBJ2-7; no reliable D call. CDR3 length: 15 amino acids. Trimming removed 5 bases from V and 0 bases from J, with 14 bases in between. Germline V gives CDR1 SNHLY, CDR2 FYNNEI. CDR3 loop: CASSWGVEISYEQYF. The CDR3 DNA sequence: TGTGCCAGCAGTTGGGGTGTGGAAATCTCCTACGAGCAGTACTTC.

Only a few counts were recorded for this clonotype. The V gene is TRBV7-9, the J gene TRBJ1-1; TRBD1 might be the D (5 bases). The CDR3 spans 17 residues. Germline-derived CDR1 and CDR2 are SEHNR and FQNEAQ (reference sequence). Trimming removed 1 base from V and 1 base from J, with 16 bases in between. The CDR3 region has the DNA TGTGCCAGCAGCTTAGAGATGGGGCCCAATACGAACACTGAAGCTTTCTTT. It specifies CASSLEMGPNTNTEAFF.

Ten or more counts support this clonotype. The CDR3 nucleotides are TGTGCCAGCAGTGAACTCCCTAGCGCAGATACGCAGTATTTT. It is translated as CASSELPSADTQYF. The chain carries TRBV25-1 and TRBJ2-3; D possibly corresponds to TRBD2 (6 bases). Trimming removed 2 bases from V and 4 bases from J, with 10 bases in between. The germline CDR1 and CDR2 sequences are MGHDK and SYGVNS. The length of the CDR3 is 14 residues. The whole variable domain, filled in from reference TRBV25-1 and TRBJ2-3, reads EADIYQTPRYLVIGTGKKITLECSQTMGHDKMYWYQQDPGMELHLIHYSYGVNSTEKGDLSSESTVSRIRTEHFPLTLESARPSHTSQYLCASSELPSADTQYFGPGTRLTVL.

Many counts were recorded for this clonotype. CDR3 region: CATSDFRGNNEQFF. The CDR3 DNA reads TGTGCCACCAGTGATTTTAGAGGGAACAATGAGCAGTTCTTC. The chain employs TRBV24-1 and TRBJ2-1; maybe TRBD2 (5 bases). Trimming removed 1 base at V and 5 bases at J, with 8 bases between. Germline V gene sequence: CDR1 KGHDR, CDR2 SFDVKD. This CDR3 region has 14 residues.

As regards this clonotype: Sequence at one end of the junction differs from germline and may be a read error. The chain carries TRBV4-2 and TRBJ2-2; D may be TRBD2 (7 bases). This CDR3 is built from 16 residues. Germline lookup yields CDR1 LGHNA and CDR2 YNFKEQ. This CDR3 is CASSQDGGASTRELFF. The CDR3 nucleotides read TGTGCCAGCAGCCAAGATGGGGGGGCAAGCACCAGGGAGCTGTTTTTT.

This clonotype showed up many times. The chain recombines TRBV6-1 with TRBJ1-5, with a weak D call TRBD1 (5 bases). The CDR3 spans 15 residues. The V gene lost 6 bases and the J gene lost 0 bases, with 12 bases spanning the gap. The V gene's germline CDR1 is MNHNS and CDR2 SASEGT. The CDR3: CASRVREYSNQPQHF. The DNA for the CDR3 is TGTGCCAGCAGGGTCAGGGAGTATAGCAATCAGCCCCAGCATTTT.

This clonotype has ten or more counts. V gene TRBV7-3 combines with J gene TRBJ2-1, with 8 bases matching TRBD2. The CDR3 runs to 17 residues. The germline CDR1 and CDR2 sequences are SGHTA and FQGTGA. The trim removed 2 bases at V and 2 bases at J, leaving 8 bases unmatched. CDR3 loop: CASSLQSGGGPYNEQFF. The CDR3 DNA is TGTGCCAGCAGCTTACAATCGGGCGGGGGGCCCTACAATGAGCAGTTCTTC.

This clonotype was detected ten times or more. The chain employs TRBV29-1 and TRBJ2-7; TRBD1 aligns across 10 bases. V lost 4 bases and J lost 3; bases outside the gene matches: 3. CDR3 length: 13 residues. Looked up from germline, CDR1 is SQVTM and CDR2 is ANQGSEA. The CDR3 loop reads CSVVGQGDYEQYF. Here the CDR3 DNA reads TGCAGCGTTGTCGGACAGGGGGACTACGAGCAGTACTTC.

This clonotype was counted only a few times. This sequence joins TRBV20-1 and TRBJ2-3; D call uncertain. V shed 2 bases and J shed 0 bases, with 12 bases lying between them. CDR3 length: 15 amino acids. The germline CDR1 and CDR2 sequences are DFQATT and SNEGSKA (reference sequence). CDR3 protein: CSARKGQVSTDTQYF. The CDR3 DNA follows: TGCAGTGCTAGAAAGGGTCAGGTCAGCACAGATACGCAGTATTTT.

This clonotype was counted at least ten times. The chain uses TRBV24-1 and TRBJ2-1, with D perhaps TRBD2 (6 bases). This CDR3 region has 16 residues. Trimming cost V 7 bases and J 4 bases, with 19 bases left between them. Germline assignment: CDR1 KGHDR and CDR2 SFDVKD. The CDR3 DNA reads as TGTGCCACCAGGTCGGGGGAATTTAGCGGATACAATGAGCAGTTCTTC. Its protein is CATRSGEFSGYNEQFF.

This clonotype was seen only a few times. The chain employs TRBV20-1 and TRBJ1-1; tentatively, D is TRBD1 (5 bases). Per the germline V gene, CDR1 is DFQATT and CDR2 is SNEGSKA (reference sequence). There are 9 residues in the CDR3. Trimming stripped 6 bases from V and 11 bases from J, with 10 bases between. The CDR3 is CSAGGIAFF. The CDR3 bases are TGCAGTGCCGGGGGGATCGCTTTCTTT.

This clonotype was observed many times. V is TRBV28 and J is TRBJ1-1; D remains ambiguous. Germline assignment: CDR1 MDHEN and CDR2 SYDVKM. V was shortened by 5 bases and J by 7 bases, with 14 bases between the two germline ends. The length of the CDR3 is 13 residues. This CDR3 reads CASSIYSGIEAFF. The DNA for the CDR3 is TGTGCCAGCAGTATATACTCCGGTATTGAAGCTTTCTTT.

At least ten counts were recorded for this clonotype. The rearrangement uses TRBV4-1 and TRBJ2-7; possibly TRBD2 for D (5 bases). Germline CDR1 is MGHRA and CDR2 is YSYEKL. The CDR3 consists of 14 residues. Trimming took 1 base from V and 5 from J, leaving 12 bases between them. The CDR3 loop reads CASSQVEGLDEQYF. CDR3 nucleotides: TGCGCCAGCAGCCAAGTCGAGGGTCTGGACGAGCAGTACTTC.

This clonotype was observed many times. A junction boundary mismatches the germline segment, possibly from a read error. The V gene is TRBV12-3 or TRBV12-4, the J gene TRBJ2-1, with TRBD1 matching over 11 bases. This CDR3 spans 18 amino acids. The CDR3 sequence is CASILGTGGLASSQAQFF. CDR3 in DNA: TGTGCCAGCATTTTAGGGACAGGGGGACTAGCTTCATCCCAGGCGCAGTTCTTC.

This clonotype has ten or more counts. This chain connects TRBV28 to TRBJ1-2, with D hard to call. CDR1 is MDHEN and CDR2 is SYDVKM in the germline V gene. CDR3 length: 12 residues. Deletions cut 8 bases from V and 4 bases from J, with 11 bases between. The CDR3 here is CASALSGYGYTF. DNA of the CDR3: TGTGCCAGCGCCCTTAGTGGCTATGGCTACACCTTC.

This clonotype was counted ten times or more. The chain links TRBV6-2 or TRBV6-3 to TRBJ1-2; 7 positions agree with TRBD1. Germline lookup yields CDR1 MNHEY and CDR2 SVGEGT. With 6 bases clipped from V and 8 bases from J, the junction kept 12 bases outside the gene matches. This CDR3 region has 14 residues. The CDR3: CASRGRGRLVGYTF. The CDR3 region has the DNA TGTGCCAGCAGAGGAAGGGGGCGCCTCGTGGGCTACACCTTC.

This clonotype occurred many times. V is TRBV5-5 and J is TRBJ2-3; D not resolved. The V gene's germline CDR1 is SGHKS and CDR2 YYEKEE (reference sequence). The CDR3 length is 14 residues. The germline V and J ends were trimmed by 1 base and 0 bases, with 6 bases remaining between them. Here the CDR3 DNA reads TGTGCCAGCAGCTTGATGGGTAGCACAGATACGCAGTATTTT. The encoded protein is CASSLMGSTDTQYF.

This clonotype appeared many times. The rearrangement uses TRBV19 and TRBJ2-2, with 11 bases aligning to TRBD2. CDR3 length: 17 amino acids. Trimming cost V 7 bases and J 4 bases; bases outside gene matches: 11. Germline assignment: CDR1 LNHDA and CDR2 SQIVND (reference sequence). The CDR3: CASTSLLAGGATGELFF. The CDR3 DNA reads TGTGCCAGTACCTCTCTCCTAGCGGGGGGTGCCACCGGGGAGCTGTTTTTT.

This clonotype was picked up many times. The chain carries TRBV10-3 and TRBJ1-1; perhaps TRBD1 as D (6 bases). Per germline, CDR1 ENHRY and CDR2 SYGVKD. There are 14 residues in the CDR3. V was shortened by 6 bases and J by 0 bases, with 11 bases between the two germline ends. The CDR3 loop reads CAISKTGLNTEAFF. For the CDR3, the DNA is TGTGCCATCAGCAAGACAGGACTGAACACTGAAGCTTTCTTT.

This clonotype has at least ten counts. J is TRBJ2-5 and V is TRBV2; D is ambiguous. Germline-derived CDR1 and CDR2 are SNHLY and FYNNEI. V was cut by 1 base and J by 5 bases, with 2 bases left in between. This CDR3 is built from 11 residues. CDR3 sequence: CASSEGETQYF. CDR3 nucleotide sequence: TGTGCCAGCAGTGAAGGCGAGACCCAGTACTTC. Full variable domain (missing parts from reference TRBV2 and TRBJ2-5): EPEVTQTPSHQVTQMGQEVILRCVPISNHLYFYWYRQILGQKVEFLVSFYNNEISEKSEIFDDQFSVERPDGSNFTLKIRSTKLEDSAMYFCASSEGETQYFGPGTRLLVL.